This TCR beta chain was recorded in a study of blood T cells in healthy people across ages (dated by TCRdb to 2015 to 2017). With respect to the entire study: In model experiments, template switching captured roughly one uniquely barcoded TCR beta cDNA molecule for every two T cells. The study measured age-related changes in TCR beta repertoire diversity using deep sequencing normalized with unique cDNA molecular identifiers. To avoid experimental bias, donors of different ages were randomly spread across the sequencing lanes. The donors were split into four age groups: young (average about 16 years), middle-aged (roughly 39), aged (62) and long-lived (approximately 89). The study analyzed two additional independent replicas of 1 million unique cDNA reads from the same blood draw for two donors, one aged 18 to 29 and one aged 80 or older.

Donors were 30 to 45 systemically healthy Caucasian individuals from Russia aged roughly 6 to 90 years. Ten milliliters of peripheral blood were drawn from each donor into EDTA-treated Vacutainer tubes. Ficoll-Paque density-gradient centrifugation was used to isolate PBMCs, with at least 6.5 million per sample. Trizol reagent was used to extract total RNA from the PBMCs, yielding at least 5.5 micrograms per sample. Naive CD45RAhigh/CD27high T cell percentages were measured by flow cytometry on a PBMC aliquot from every donor. What the research found in general, with its limitations: The CMV infection status of donors was not known, potentially confounding age-related changes in expanded clonotypes. Bulk unsorted PBMC profiling prevented conclusive comparison of naive and antigen-experienced compartments. The percentage of naive T cells measured by flow cytometry correlated strongly with observed TCR beta diversity. As age increased, observed TCR beta diversity per million T cells dropped in a roughly linear way, and a significant reduction was already evident by age 40. Compared with the aged group, more naive CD4+ T cells, fewer expanded clones and increased TCR diversity were shown by the long-lived group, suggesting age selection. Total diversity estimates from one million sequenced T cells were considered lower bounds and underestimates.

The sample holds a few counts of this clonotype. This receptor's antigen is unknown. At one end, the junction sequence differs from germline, possibly due to a read error. Libraries were built with 5' RACE. The reads were generated on an Illumina HiSeq 2500. A second roughly 6 to 11 cycle PCR used a sample-barcoded 5' primer and a J-beta primer mix. Each TCR beta cDNA molecule received a unique molecular identifier from a template-switch 5' adaptor carrying 12 random nucleotides. Each sample yielded at least 3 million CDR3-containing paired-end reads. The Mint cDNA synthesis kit, primed by a TRBC-specific oligonucleotide, was used to synthesize first-strand cDNA from all RNA. All cDNA was treated with uracil-DNA glycosylase and then went through a first 18-cycle PCR with the universal primers M1SS and BC2_uni_R. In the original analysis: Normalization of each sample was performed by random selection of 1 million high-quality reads, each carrying a distinct molecular identifier. Instead of being binned into consensus sequences, reads that shared molecular identifiers were thrown out. MiTCR, with a Q25 quality threshold and the strictest error-elimination algorithm, was used for CDR3 identification, clonotype clustering and error correction. A nonparametric unseen species model using Euler transformation provided a lower-bound estimate of total TCR beta diversity. The raw public data were reprocessed by TCRdb itself: fastp quality trimming at Q25, MiXCR clonotype calling, in-frame beta chains only. When rows share a CDR3 protein, they turn into one entry using the most common DNA and genes. In this record, the V and J calls reflect TCRdb's handling and not the investigators' own analysis. The sample data list about 1.6 million distinct CDR3 sequences, and around 35% of these were observed just once. The ten largest clones represent about 11% of the sample.

CDR1 and CDR2 were assigned from the germline V gene as MGHRA and YSYEKL. The CDR3 runs 14 residues from the cysteine to the phenylalanine. Only the CDR3 part of the read is kept: 42 bases, read in frame from the first base. Sequenced: blood. The receptor was derived from a woman in her 30s in good health. The rearrangement joined TRBV4-1 to TRBJ2-7, with TRBD1 as a weak D call on 6 bases. This receptor carries the CDR3 CTSSQEGRGGEQYF. The sequenced DNA is TGCACCAGCAGCCAAGAAGGCAGAGGGGGCGAGCAGTACTTC.